Following are 14 T cell receptor beta chains from one sample sequenced in a study of blood T cells in healthy people across ages. A second about 6 to 12 cycle PCR used barcoded and J-beta primers. Via MiXCR, TCRdb re-called the 5' RACE reads, giving one row per CDR3 protein. The sample gives 1,300,000 or so distinct CDR3 sequences, approximately 59% of which show up once; approximately 7% is in the top ten. The sequenced sample consisted of blood. The origin of the receptors is a young man in good health.

The CDR3 sequence is CASSVTSGGGELFF. DNA of the CDR3: TGTGCCAGCAGCGTAACGAGTGGGGGCGGGGAGCTGTTTTTT. The rearrangement links TRBV9 to TRBJ2-2, with D perhaps given as TRBD1 or TRBD2 (5 bases each). The CDR3 consists of 14 residues. V lost 1 base and J lost 7, with 11 bases in between. Germline-derived CDR1 and CDR2 are SGDLS and YYNGEE. The full variable domain, rest sourced from reference TRBV9 and TRBJ2-2, is DSGVTQTPKHLITATGQRVTLRCSPRSGDLSVYWYQQSLDQGLQFLIQYYNGEERAKGNILERFSAQQFPDLHSELNLSSLELGDSALYFCASSVTSGGGELFFGEGSRLTVL.

The CDR3 is CASSQGYPTNPYEQYF. In DNA, the CDR3 is TGTGCCAGCAGCCAAGGGTACCCAACCAACCCTTACGAGCAGTACTTC. The genes are TRBV3-1 and TRBJ2-7; D is uncertain. V was pared by 1 base and J by 4 bases, with 17 bases between. The CDR3 contains 16 residues. CDR1 and CDR2 (germline): LGHDT, YNNKEL (reference sequence).

The gene calls are TRBV20-1 and TRBJ2-1, with 8 bases fitting TRBD2. Germline V gene lookup returns CDR1 DFQATT and CDR2 SNEGSKA (reference sequence). V was clipped by 2 bases and J by 8 bases; unmatched bases: 11. The CDR3 extends over 15 amino acids. The CDR3 loop is CSARTRGGLSHEQFF. Written as DNA, the CDR3 is TGCAGTGCTAGAACCCGGGGGGGCCTTTCGCATGAGCAGTTCTTC.

The rearrangement joins TRBV20-1 to TRBJ2-7, with a possible D match to TRBD2 (6 bases). V was trimmed by 5 bases and J by 0 bases, leaving 14 bases between them. In germline, CDR1 is DFQATT, CDR2 SNEGSKA (reference sequence). This CDR3 comprises 14 residues. CDR3 DNA sequence: TGCAGTGCTCCTACCCGGGACTCCTCCTACGAGCAGTACTTC. Translated: CSAPTRDSSYEQYF.

The J gene is TRBJ2-1, the V gene TRBV20-1; TRBD1 agrees at 12 bases. The CDR3 sequence is 15 residues long. Trimming removed 6 bases from V and 9 bases from J; junction bases left unmatched: 12. CDR1 and CDR2 (germline): DFQATT, SNEGSKA (reference sequence). CDR3 region: CSAPIPGQGASEQFF. DNA for the CDR3: TGCAGTGCGCCGATCCCGGGACAGGGGGCCAGTGAGCAGTTCTTC.

The chain carries TRBV21-1 and TRBJ2-5; the table's TRBD2 call for D was not verified on the DNA. The end of the DNA fits TRBJ2-7 better, so the J call may be wrong. TRBV21-1 is flagged as a pseudogene. CDR3 length: 14 amino acids. The CDR3: CASSKGEDLYEQYF. For the CDR3, the DNA is TGTGCCAGCAGCAAAGGGGAGGATTTGTACGAGCAGTACTTC.

This clonotype has a handful of counts. The chain combines TRBV29-1 with TRBJ2-3; a possible D gene is TRBD2 (6 bases). Germline V gives CDR1 SQVTM, CDR2 ANQGSEA. V lost 4 bases to trimming and J lost 1 base, with 15 bases between them. This CDR3 has 15 amino acids. DNA of the CDR3: TGCAGCGTTGCTTTTGTGTCGGGGGGCACAGATACGCAGTATTTT. Translated, it gives CSVAFVSGGTDTQYF.

This chain joins TRBV20-1 and TRBJ2-1; 14 nucleotides line up with TRBD2. Germline V lookup: CDR1 DFQATT, CDR2 SNEGSKA (reference sequence). This CDR3 spans 16 amino acids. Trimming cost V 4 bases and J 4 bases; bases outside gene matches: 6. Here the CDR3 reads CSATGLAGVGYNEQFF. The DNA for the CDR3 is TGCAGTGCTACGGGACTAGCGGGAGTTGGTTACAATGAGCAGTTCTTC.

The chain joins TRBV9 to TRBJ1-6; D uncertain. This CDR3 is 14 amino acids long. Trimming took off 3 bases at V and 9 bases at J, with 13 bases between the two ends. The germline V gene encodes CDR1 SGDLS and CDR2 YYNGEE. CDR3 sequence reads: CASSGGIPGSPLHF. DNA of the CDR3: TGTGCCAGCAGCGGCGGGATCCCTGGTTCACCCCTCCACTTT. The entire variable domain, with the rest obtained from reference TRBV9 and TRBJ1-6, is as follows: DSGVTQTPKHLITATGQRVTLRCSPRSGDLSVYWYQQSLDQGLQFLIQYYNGEERAKGNILERFSAQQFPDLHSELNLSSLELGDSALYFCASSGGIPGSPLHFGNGTRLTVT.

The V and J genes are TRBV6-1 and TRBJ1-2; unclear D gene. Germline loops: CDR1 MNHNS, CDR2 SASEGT. CDR3 length: 12 residues. V was clipped by 5 bases and J by 3 bases, with 7 bases between them. Here the CDR3 reads CASSPQHYGYTF. CDR3 nucleotide sequence: TGTGCCAGCAGTCCCCAGCACTATGGCTACACCTTC.

The chain employs TRBV5-6 and TRBJ2-1; D perhaps matches TRBD1 (6 bases). The CDR3 consists of 15 residues. Per germline, CDR1 SGHDT and CDR2 YYEEEE. The V end lost 1 base, the J end lost 2 bases, and 10 bases lay between the germline ends. The CDR3 DNA sequence: TGTGCCAGCAGCTTGAACAGGGTACCCTACAATGAGCAGTTCTTC. Its translation: CASSLNRVPYNEQFF.

This clonotype has a handful of counts. This chain connects TRBV20-1 to TRBJ1-6, with D possibly TRBD1 on 5 matching bases. V lost 0 bases and J lost 6, with 15 bases in between. The CDR3 has 16 residues. Germline V gene lookup returns CDR1 DFQATT and CDR2 SNEGSKA (reference sequence). The CDR3 loop reads CSARDPGAGLNSPLHF. The CDR3 nucleotides are TGCAGTGCTAGAGATCCTGGGGCAGGCCTTAATTCACCCCTCCACTTT.

V is TRBV20-1 and J is TRBJ2-1, with 8 positions matching TRBD2. V lost 2 bases and J lost 1; bases outside the gene matches: 4. Germline-derived CDR1 and CDR2 are DFQATT and SNEGSKA (reference sequence). This CDR3 region has 15 residues. The CDR3 DNA sequence: TGCAGTGCTAGAACGGGAGGGGGGTCCTACAATGAGCAGTTCTTC. Residues: CSARTGGGSYNEQFF.

The J gene is TRBJ2-5, the V gene TRBV11-2; the match to TRBD2 covers 12 bases. Losses at the gene ends were 3 bases for V and 4 bases for J; bases not matched to a gene: 6. CDR3 length equals 16 residues. From germline, CDR1 is SGHAT and CDR2 FQNNGV. CDR3 sequence reads: CASSFRLAGALETQYF. In nucleotides, the CDR3 is TGTGCCAGCAGCTTCCGACTAGCGGGGGCCCTAGAGACCCAGTACTTC.